This record concerns one T cell receptor (beta chain) sequence. Sequencing was performed with immunoSEQ multiplex PCR; in TCRdb, only in-frame clones are kept and a portion is missing. The sample has about 46,000 clones, roughly 86% seen once. This record belongs to a study of blood T cell repertoires in COVID-19. CDR1 SNHLY and CDR2 FYNNEI come from the germline V gene. V dropped 3 bases and J dropped 2 bases, with 5 bases sitting between them. CDR3 length: 14 residues. The chain links TRBV2 to TRBJ1-6; maybe TRBD1 (5 bases). The sequenced material came from peripheral blood. The receptor's source is a man in his sixties with active or convalescent COVID-19. CDR3 sequence (DNA): TGTGCCAGCAGTGAGGGGCCCTATAATTCACCCCTCCACTTT. Translated, it gives CASSEGPYNSPLHF.